Listed below are T cell receptor beta chains from one sample, sequenced in a study of shared T cell receptors in the human thymus. Measured with immunoSEQ multiplex PCR; TCRdb has only the in-frame clones, and not every one. This table has about 610,000 clones, roughly 88% appearing once. This sample also belongs to another study, concerning human thymus T cells.

Sequenced input: thymocytes. All receptors come from a boy less than two years old with a congenital heart defect. Both conserved end residues are part of each CDR3. The D gene is left open where the match is weak. Expanded clones get a size class; other rows say once, few or many, or leave the size out.

v_gene	j_gene	d_gene	abundance	CDR3nt	CDR3aa
TRBV14	TRBJ2-2	NA	NA	TGTGCCAGCAGCCCTTTGGGCGTGGGGAACACCGGGGAGCTGTTTTTT	CASSPLGVGNTGELFF
TRBV27	TRBJ1-2	TRBD1	NA	TGTGCCAGCAGTTCCCGACAGGGGAGGCCCTATGGCTACACCTTC	CASSSRQGRPYGYTF
TRBV14	TRBJ2-7	NA	NA	TGTGCCAGCAGCCAAGATCCGGGGAGCCCACGGGTCTACGAGCAGTACTTC	CASSQDPGSPRVYEQYF
TRBV30	TRBJ1-2	TRBD1	NA	TGTGCCTTATACTCGTGGGACAGGGGGATTTTGAATGGCTACACCTTC	CALYSWDRGILNGYTF
TRBV11-3	TRBJ2-7	TRBD2	NA	TGTGCCAGCAGGACGGGGGGAGCCCCCGAGCAGTACTTC	CASRTGGAPEQYF
TRBV12-5	TRBJ2-7	NA	NA	TGTGCTAGTGGTTCAGGGAATGAGCAGTACTTC	CASGSGNEQYF
TRBV7-9	TRBJ1-1	TRBD1	NA	TGTGCCAGCACCACAGGGGCTGAAGCTTTCTTT	CASTTGAEAFF
TRBV15	TRBJ2-1	TRBD2	NA	TGTGCCACCAGCAGAGCGCGGGAGAAAGTCAATGAGCAGTTCTTC	CATSRAREKVNEQFF
TRBV19	TRBJ1-4	NA	few	TGTGCCAGTAGTATCCCGGGGGAGAGACGCGGCCGGGAAAAACTGTTTTTT	CASSIPGERRGREKLFF
TRBV5-1	TRBJ2-1	NA	NA	TGCGCCAGCAGCTCCGGGGGGCAGGAGCAGTTCTTC	CASSSGGQEQFF
TRBV6-1	TRBJ1-2	TRBD1	NA	TGTGCCAGCAGAAGGGACAGGGACTTTGGCTACACCTTC	CASRRDRDFGYTF
TRBV27	TRBJ2-7	TRBD2	NA	TGTGCCAGCAGTTCCCCCCAACTAGCGGGACGTCTCAGGGAGCAGTACTTC	CASSSPQLAGRLREQYF
TRBV30	TRBJ2-7	TRBD1	NA	TGTGCCTGGAGACGGACAGGGGTGAAGTTC	CAWRRTGVKF
TRBV4-3	TRBJ2-7	NA	NA	TGCGCCAGCAGCCAAGCCCTGCGGGGTCGGGGCGAGCAGTACTTC	CASSQALRGRGEQYF
TRBV5-6	TRBJ2-2	NA	NA	TGTGCCAGCAGCTTGGGAGAGGCCGGAGGCACCGGGGAGCTGTTTTTT	CASSLGEAGGTGELFF
TRBV7-3	TRBJ2-7	TRBD2	NA	TGTGCCAGCAGCTTGACTTCGGGAGGTTCCTACGAGCAGTACTTC	CASSLTSGGSYEQYF
TRBV5-1	TRBJ1-2	TRBD1	NA	TGCGCCAGCAGCTCCGACAGGGTCCATGGCTACACCTTC	CASSSDRVHGYTF
TRBV7-8	TRBJ2-2	TRBD1	NA	TGTGCCAGCAGCTTAGGACAGGGCGGCACCGGGGAGCTGTTTTTT	CASSLGQGGTGELFF
TRBV25-1	TRBJ2-5	TRBD1	NA	TGTGCCAGTCACTGGCACGGAGGACAGGGGGAGACCCAGTACTTC	CASHWHGGQGETQYF
TRBV6-4	TRBJ1-1	TRBD1	NA	TGTGCCAGCAGTGACTCGGGACAGGGAGGGGAAAACACTGAAGCTTTCTTT	CASSDSGQGGENTEAFF
TRBV28	TRBJ2-1	TRBD2	NA	TGTGCCAGCAGTCCCGGGATAGCGGGAGTCAATGAGCAGTTCTTC	CASSPGIAGVNEQFF
TRBV25-1	TRBJ1-3	NA	once	TGTGCCAGCAGTGAATACTTAGGAAACACCATATATTTT	CASSEYLGNTIYF
TRBV15	TRBJ1-1	NA	NA	TGTGCCACCAGCAGACCCGAGGAGCAGATTCTAGAGGCTGAAGCTTTCTTT	CATSRPEEQILEAEAFF
TRBV7-8	TRBJ2-5	TRBD1	NA	TGTGCCAGCAGCAAGACAGGGTTTGATTGCGCAGAGACCCAGTACTTC	CASSKTGFDCAETQYF
TRBV11-2	TRBJ2-3	NA	NA	TGTGCCAGCAGCGCCCGGGGGGATACGCAGTATTTT	CASSARGDTQYF
TRBV18	TRBJ1-2	NA	NA	TGTGCCAGCTCACCGGTGACAACCTATGGCTACACCTTC	CASSPVTTYGYTF
TRBV5-1	TRBJ2-7	TRBD2	NA	TGCGCCAGCAGCTCAACTAGCGGGAGTCCCCACGAGCAGTACTTC	CASSSTSGSPHEQYF
TRBV4-3	TRBJ2-7	TRBD1	NA	TGCGCCAGCGGCATGCGGGACAGGGCTCACGAGCAGTACTTC	CASGMRDRAHEQYF
TRBV5-4	TRBJ2-7	TRBD1	NA	TGTGCCAGCAGCCAGGGGACAGGGCGGCACAGGGAGCAGTACTTC	CASSQGTGRHREQYF
TRBV6-4	TRBJ2-1	NA	NA	TGTGCCAGCAGTGACTCAGGCGGAGTGGCCTACAATGAGCAGTTCTTC	CASSDSGGVAYNEQFF
TRBV10-1	TRBJ1-1	NA	NA	TGCGCCAGCAGTGAGTCGACCCGGGGTTGGAACACTGAAGCTTTCTTT	CASSESTRGWNTEAFF
TRBV19	TRBJ2-2	TRBD1	NA	TGTGCCAGTAGTCACAGGGGGAACACCGGGGAGCTGTTTTTT	CASSHRGNTGELFF
TRBV28	TRBJ2-7	TRBD1	NA	TGTGCCAGCACCCCGCCCGGGGACAGGGGGCCGGAGGGGTTAAGGGGAAGGCCTTGGGAGCAGTACTTC	CASTPPGDRGPEGLRGRPWEQYF
TRBV7-6	TRBJ2-3	NA	NA	TGTGCCAGCAGCGGTCAGGGGAGCAGGGGAACGGTCACAGATACGCAGTATTTT	CASSGQGSRGTVTDTQYF
TRBV13	TRBJ2-7	TRBD2	once	TGTGCCAGCAGCTCCTCGACTAGCGGGAGAACCTACGAGCAGTACTTC	CASSSSTSGRTYEQYF
TRBV5-4	TRBJ1-1	NA	NA	TGTGCCAGCAGCCGAATGGGGCAGGGGCCAATGAACACTGAAGCTTTCTTT	CASSRMGQGPMNTEAFF
TRBV27	TRBJ1-1	NA	NA	TGTGCCACCCTACCGGGGAACACTGAAGCTTTCTTT	CATLPGNTEAFF
TRBV4-3	TRBJ2-7	TRBD2	once	TGCGCCAGCAGCCCAACCAGCGGGAGGGGGTCCTACGAGCAGTACTTC	CASSPTSGRGSYEQYF
TRBV28	TRBJ2-7	NA	NA	TGTGCCAGCAGTTCCCACTACCCGGACAGCTGCTACGAGCAGTACTTC	CASSSHYPDSCYEQYF
TRBV28	TRBJ1-1	TRBD1	NA	TGTGCCAGCAGTCCAATCGACAGGGAGAACACTGAAGCTTTCTTT	CASSPIDRENTEAFF
TRBV25-1	TRBJ1-5	TRBD1	NA	TGTGCCAGCAGGCCCCTGGGACAGGGGGTTGATCAGCCCCAGCATTTT	CASRPLGQGVDQPQHF
TRBV4-2	TRBJ1-5	NA	NA	TGTGCCAGCAGCCAAGTTCCCAGGTTTCGCAATCAGCCCCAGCATTTT	CASSQVPRFRNQPQHF